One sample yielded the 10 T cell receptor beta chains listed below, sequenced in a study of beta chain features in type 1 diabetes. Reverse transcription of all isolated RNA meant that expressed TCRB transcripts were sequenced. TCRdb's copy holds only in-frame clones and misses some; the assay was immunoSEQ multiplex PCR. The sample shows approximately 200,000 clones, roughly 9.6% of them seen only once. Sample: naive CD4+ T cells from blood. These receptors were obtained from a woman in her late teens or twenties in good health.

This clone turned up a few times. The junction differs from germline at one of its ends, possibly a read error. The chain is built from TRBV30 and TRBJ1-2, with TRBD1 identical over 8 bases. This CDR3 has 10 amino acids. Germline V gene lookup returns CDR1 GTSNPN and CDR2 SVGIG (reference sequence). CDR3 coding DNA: TGTGCCTGGAGCCCAGGGGGCAGTGCCTTC. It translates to CAWSPGGSAF.

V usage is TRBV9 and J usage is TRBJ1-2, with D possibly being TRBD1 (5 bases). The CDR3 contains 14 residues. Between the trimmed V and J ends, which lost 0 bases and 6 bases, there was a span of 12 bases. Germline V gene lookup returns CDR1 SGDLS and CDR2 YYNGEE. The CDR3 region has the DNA TGTGCCAGCAGCGTAGGGACATGGGGCCATGGCTACACCTTC. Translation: CASSVGTWGHGYTF.

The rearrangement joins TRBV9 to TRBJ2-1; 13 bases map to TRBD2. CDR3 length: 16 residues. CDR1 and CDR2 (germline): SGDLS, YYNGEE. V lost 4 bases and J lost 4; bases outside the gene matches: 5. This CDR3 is CASSLGLAGDYNEQFF. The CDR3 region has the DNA TGTGCCAGCAGCCTCGGACTAGCGGGAGATTACAATGAGCAGTTCTTC.

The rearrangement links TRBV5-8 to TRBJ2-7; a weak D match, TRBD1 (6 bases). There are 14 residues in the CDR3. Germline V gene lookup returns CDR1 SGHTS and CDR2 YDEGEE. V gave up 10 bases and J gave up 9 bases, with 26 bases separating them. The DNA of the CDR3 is TGTGCCGCAGGGGAGAGACAGCGGAAGGACGGGCAGTACTTC. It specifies CAAGERQRKDGQYF.

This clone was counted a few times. This CDR3 is CASSDNSNEQFF. DNA of the CDR3: TGCGCCAGCAGTGATAACAGCAATGAGCAGTTCTTC. The rearrangement links TRBV10-1 to TRBJ2-1, with unresolved D. Germline V gene data show CDR1 as WNHNN and CDR2 as SYGVQD (reference sequence). The ends were cut back, 3 bases at V and 6 bases at J, with 6 bases in the middle. The CDR3 length is 12 residues.

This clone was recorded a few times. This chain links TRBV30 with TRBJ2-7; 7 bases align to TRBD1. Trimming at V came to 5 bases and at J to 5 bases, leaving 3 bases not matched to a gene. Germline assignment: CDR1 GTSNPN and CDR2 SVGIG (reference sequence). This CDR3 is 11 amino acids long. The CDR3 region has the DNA TGTGCCTGGCAGCAGGGGGACGAGCAGTACTTC. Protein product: CAWQQGDEQYF.

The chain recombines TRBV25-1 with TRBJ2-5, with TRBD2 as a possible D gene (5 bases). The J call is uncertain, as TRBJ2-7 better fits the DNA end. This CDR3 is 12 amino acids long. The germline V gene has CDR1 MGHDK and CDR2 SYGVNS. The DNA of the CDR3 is TGTGCCAGCAGCAGAAAGCGGACCGAGCAGTACTTC. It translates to CASSRKRTEQYF.

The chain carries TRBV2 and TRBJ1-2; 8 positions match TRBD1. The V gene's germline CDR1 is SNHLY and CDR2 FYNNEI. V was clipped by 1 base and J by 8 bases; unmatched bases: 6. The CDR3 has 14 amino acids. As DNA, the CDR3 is TGTGCCAGCAGTGAAGAGGGACAGGTGCGAGGCTACACCTTC. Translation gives CASSEEGQVRGYTF. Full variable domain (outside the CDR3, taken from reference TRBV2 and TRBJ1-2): EPEVTQTPSHQVTQMGQEVILRCVPISNHLYFYWYRQILGQKVEFLVSFYNNEISEKSEIFDDQFSVERPDGSNFTLKIRSTKLEDSAMYFCASSEEGQVRGYTFGSGTRLTVV.

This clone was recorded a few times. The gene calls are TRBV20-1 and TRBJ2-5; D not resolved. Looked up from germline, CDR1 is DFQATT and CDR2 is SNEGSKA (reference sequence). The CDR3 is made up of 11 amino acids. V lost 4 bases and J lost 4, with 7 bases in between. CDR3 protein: CSAKSSETQYF. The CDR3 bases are TGCAGTGCTAAGAGTTCAGAGACCCAGTACTTC.

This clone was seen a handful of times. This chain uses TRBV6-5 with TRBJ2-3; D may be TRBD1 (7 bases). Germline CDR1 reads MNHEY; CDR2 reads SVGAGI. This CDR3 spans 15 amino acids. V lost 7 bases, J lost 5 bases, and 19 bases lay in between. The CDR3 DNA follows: TGTGCCAGCAACCCCAGGGGGGTTTTCAGAGATACGCAGTATTTT. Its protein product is CASNPRGVFRDTQYF.